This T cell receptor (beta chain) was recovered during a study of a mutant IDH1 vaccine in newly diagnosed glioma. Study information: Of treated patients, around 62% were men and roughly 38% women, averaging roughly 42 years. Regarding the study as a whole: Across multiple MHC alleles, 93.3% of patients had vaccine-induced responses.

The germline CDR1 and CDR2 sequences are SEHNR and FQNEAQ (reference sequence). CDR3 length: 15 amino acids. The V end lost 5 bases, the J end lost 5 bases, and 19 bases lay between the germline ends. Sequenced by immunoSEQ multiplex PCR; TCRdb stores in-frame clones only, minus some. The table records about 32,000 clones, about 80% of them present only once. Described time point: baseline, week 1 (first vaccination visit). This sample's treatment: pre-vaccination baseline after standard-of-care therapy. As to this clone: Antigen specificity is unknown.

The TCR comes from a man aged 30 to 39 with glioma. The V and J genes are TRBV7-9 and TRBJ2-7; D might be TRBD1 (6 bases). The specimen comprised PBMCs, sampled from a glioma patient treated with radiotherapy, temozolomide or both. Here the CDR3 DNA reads TGTGCCAGCAGCCAGGGGAACCTACCAAACGACGAGCAGTACTTC. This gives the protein CASSQGNLPNDEQYF.